The 2 T cell receptor beta chains below all came from one sample that was sequenced in a study of blood T cell repertoires in COVID-19. Sequencing used immunoSEQ multiplex PCR; TCRdb keeps in-frame clones, though not all of them. This sample has approximately 280,000 clones, with about 90% found just once. The sample consisted of PBMCs or T cells enriched from blood (not recorded which). The receptors shown here come from a woman between 55 and 75 years old who had recovered from COVID-19.

This clone was recorded once. The chain combines TRBV6-5 with TRBJ2-3; D not resolved. The CDR3 loop spans 13 amino acids. V shed 5 bases and J shed 7 bases, with 13 bases lying between them. CDR1 is MNHEY and CDR2 is SVGAGI in the germline V gene. DNA for the CDR3: TGTGCCAGCAGTCTTCCCCCCGCGAATACGCAGTATTTT. Translated, it gives CASSLPPANTQYF.

The rearrangement links TRBV2 to TRBJ2-2; 7 bases are a match to TRBD1. The junction had 7 bases not matched to a gene; V was cut back by 6 bases and J by 6 bases. CDR1 and CDR2 (germline): SNHLY, FYNNEI. The length of the CDR3 is 14 residues. The CDR3 spells CASRDRVGAGELFF. CDR3 bases: TGTGCCAGCAGAGACAGGGTTGGAGCCGGGGAGCTGTTTTTT.